The T cell receptor beta chain described here comes from a study of T cell responses to AZD1222 COVID-19 vaccine. Study background: Analyses pooled second doses at about 4 or about 12 weeks. Whole-study results and caveats: Repertoires were obtained only post-peak T cell response. Donors were largely white British and mainly female; clonal diversity was possibly underestimated.

As for this clone: Its antigen is not known.

The assay was immunoSEQ multiplex PCR, and TCRdb's table has in-frame clones only and misses some. There are approximately 79,000 clones in the sample; over 70% occur only once, and approximately 15% lies in the top ten. Trimming pared 2 bases from V and 4 bases from J, leaving 14 bases between. Looked up from germline, CDR1 is LNHDA and CDR2 is SQIVND (reference sequence). The CDR3 is made up of 15 amino acids. The J gene is TRBJ1-1, the V gene TRBV19; a possible D gene is TRBD1 (5 bases). This receptor was obtained from an adult in good health. Here the sequenced sample was peripheral blood, taken on day 0 of AZD1222 vaccination. As DNA, the CDR3 is TGTGCCAGTAGTATAAGGCCGGGGCAGGGCACTGAAGCTTTCTTT. Its translation: CASSIRPGQGTEAFF.